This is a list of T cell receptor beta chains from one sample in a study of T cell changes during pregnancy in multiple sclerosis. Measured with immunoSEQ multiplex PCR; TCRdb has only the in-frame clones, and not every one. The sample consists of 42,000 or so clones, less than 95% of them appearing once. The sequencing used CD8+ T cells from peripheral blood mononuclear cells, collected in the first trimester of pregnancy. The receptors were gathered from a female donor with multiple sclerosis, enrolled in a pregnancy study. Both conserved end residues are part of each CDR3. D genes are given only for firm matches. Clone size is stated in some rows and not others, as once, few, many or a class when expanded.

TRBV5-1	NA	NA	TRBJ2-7	CASSPGQSYFYEQYF	TGCGCCAGCAGCCCCGGACAGAGCTACTTTTACGAGCAGTACTTC
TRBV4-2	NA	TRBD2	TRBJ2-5	CASSHPQGTSGGTETQYF	TGTGCCAGCAGCCATCCCCAGGGTACTAGCGGGGGGACGGAGACCCAGTACTTC
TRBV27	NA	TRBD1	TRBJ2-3	CASSGQGGADTQYF	TGTGCCAGCAGTGGACAGGGAGGTGCAGATACGCAGTATTTT
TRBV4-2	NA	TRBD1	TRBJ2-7	CASSLGQTYEQYF	TGTGCCAGCAGCTTGGGACAGACCTACGAGCAGTACTTC
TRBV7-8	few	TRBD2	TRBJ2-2	CASTHRLAGHGELFF	TGTGCCAGTACCCATAGACTAGCGGGTCACGGGGAGCTGTTTTTT
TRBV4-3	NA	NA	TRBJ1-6	CASSQDPGGVLHF	TGCGCCAGCAGCCAAGATCCCGGGGGAGTCCTCCACTTT
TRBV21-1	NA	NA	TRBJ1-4	CASSKWGQGGFANEKLFF	TGTGCCAGCAGCAAATGGGGGCAAGGGGGCTTTGCTAATGAAAAACTGTTTTTT
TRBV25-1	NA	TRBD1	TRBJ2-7	CASSRDRGGEQYF	TGTGCCAGCAGTCGGGACAGGGGCGGTGAGCAGTACTTC
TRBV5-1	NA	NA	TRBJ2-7	CASSQTDYSYEQYF	TGCGCCAGCAGCCAGACAGATTACTCCTACGAGCAGTACTTC
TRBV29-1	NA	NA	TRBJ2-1	CSVVINEQFF	TGCAGCGTTGTTATCAATGAGCAGTTCTTC
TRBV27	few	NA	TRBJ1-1	CASSSTGTTNTEAFF	TGTGCCAGCAGTTCAACCGGGACAACGAACACTGAAGCTTTCTTT
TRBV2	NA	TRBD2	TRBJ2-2	CASSGENGRYTGELFF	TGTGCCAGCAGTGGAGAGAACGGGAGGTACACCGGGGAGCTGTTTTTT
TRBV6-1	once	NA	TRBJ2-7	CASSARDSFIDYEQYF	TGTGCCAGCAGTGCGCGTGACAGTTTTATTGACTACGAGCAGTACTTC
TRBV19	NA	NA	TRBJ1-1	CASMEGLGTEAFF	TGTGCCAGTATGGAGGGATTGGGGACTGAAGCTTTCTTT
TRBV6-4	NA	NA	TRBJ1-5	CASSDSEEGQPQHF	TGTGCCAGCAGTGACTCGGAGGAGGGTCAGCCCCAGCATTTT
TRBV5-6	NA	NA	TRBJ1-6	CASSFGGNSPLHF	TGTGCCAGCAGCTTCGGCGGTAATTCACCCCTCCACTTT
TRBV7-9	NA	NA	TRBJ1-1	CASSPGRGRDTEAFF	TGTGCCAGCAGCCCCGGTCGGGGGAGAGACACTGAAGCTTTCTTT
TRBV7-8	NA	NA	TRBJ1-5	CASSWGGQGNQPQHF	TGTGCCAGCAGCTGGGGGGGGCAGGGCAATCAGCCCCAGCATTTT
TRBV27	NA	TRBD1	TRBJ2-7	CASSFAGGSGYEQYF	TGTGCCAGCAGTTTTGCAGGGGGCAGTGGGTACGAGCAGTACTTC
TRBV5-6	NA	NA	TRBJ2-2	CASSSGTLNTGELFF	TGTGCCAGCAGTTCGGGGACACTGAACACCGGGGAGCTGTTTTTT
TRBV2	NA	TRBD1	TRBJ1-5	CASSEKEQGVMYQPQHF	TGTGCCAGCAGTGAAAAGGAGCAGGGGGTGATGTATCAGCCCCAGCATTTT
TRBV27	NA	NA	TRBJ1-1	CASSLSLGRANTEAFF	TGTGCCAGCAGTTTATCGCTGGGGAGGGCAAACACTGAAGCTTTCTTT
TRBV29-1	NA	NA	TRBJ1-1	CSVAAGGEQEAFF	TGCAGCGTCGCCGCGGGAGGCGAACAAGAAGCTTTCTTT
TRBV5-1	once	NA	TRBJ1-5	CASSLGRAGNQPQHF	TGCGCCAGCAGCTTAGGGAGGGCGGGGAATCAGCCCCAGCATTTT
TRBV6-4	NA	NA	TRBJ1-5	CASSPTLGSGQPQHF	TGTGCCAGCAGTCCAACCCTGGGAAGCGGTCAGCCCCAGCATTTT
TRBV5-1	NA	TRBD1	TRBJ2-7	CASRQQGAPPYEQYF	TGCGCCAGCCGCCAACAGGGGGCCCCCCCCTACGAGCAGTACTTC
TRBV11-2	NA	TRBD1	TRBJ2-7	CASSLGQDSYEQYF	TGTGCCAGCAGCCTCGGACAGGACTCCTACGAGCAGTACTTC
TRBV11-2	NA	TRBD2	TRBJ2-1	CASSWSASGRRGDEQFF	TGTGCCAGCAGCTGGAGCGCTAGCGGGAGGAGGGGGGATGAGCAGTTCTTC
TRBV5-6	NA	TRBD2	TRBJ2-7	CASSPGTSVPYEQYF	TGTGCCAGCAGCCCAGGGACTAGCGTCCCCTACGAGCAGTACTTC
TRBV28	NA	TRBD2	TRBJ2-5	CASSSGGASWETQYF	TGTGCCAGCAGTAGCGGGGGGGCCTCGTGGGAGACCCAGTACTTC
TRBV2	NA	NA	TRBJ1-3	CASSTGVLNTIYF	TGTGCCAGCAGTACAGGAGTCTTAAACACCATATATTTT
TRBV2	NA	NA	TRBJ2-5	CASSLEETQYF	TGTGCCAGCAGCTTAGAAGAGACCCAGTACTTC
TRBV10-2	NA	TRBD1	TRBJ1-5	CASTEGAQPQHF	TGCGCCAGCACTGAGGGGGCTCAGCCCCAGCATTTT
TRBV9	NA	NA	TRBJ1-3	CASTLGGDGNTIYF	TGTGCCAGCACCTTGGGAGGGGACGGAAACACCATATATTTT
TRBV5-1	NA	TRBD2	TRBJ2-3	CASSDSGTREGDTQYF	TGCGCCAGCAGCGATTCGGGGACTAGGGAGGGGGATACGCAGTATTTT
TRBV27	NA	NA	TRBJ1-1	CASTNTGNTEAFF	TGTGCCAGCACAAATACAGGGAACACTGAAGCTTTCTTT
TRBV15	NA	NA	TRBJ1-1	CATSTRQPPVTEAFF	TGTGCCACCAGCACAAGACAGCCCCCGGTGACTGAAGCTTTCTTT
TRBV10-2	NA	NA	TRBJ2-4	CASSEPSVNIQYF	TGCGCCAGCAGTGAGCCCTCGGTAAACATTCAGTACTTC
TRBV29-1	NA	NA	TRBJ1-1	CSVGSNTEAFF	TGCAGCGTGGGTAGCAACACTGAAGCTTTCTTT
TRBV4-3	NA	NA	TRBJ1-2	CASSQDFDATVNGYTF	TGCGCCAGCAGCCAAGATTTCGATGCGACAGTCAATGGCTACACCTTC
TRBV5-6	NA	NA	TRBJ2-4	CASSPGIKNIQYF	TGTGCCAGCAGCCCCGGGATCAAAAACATTCAGTACTTC
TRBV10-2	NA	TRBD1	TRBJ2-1	CASSESMGTGFERGQFF	TGCGCCAGCAGTGAGTCCATGGGGACAGGGTTCGAACGGGGGCAGTTCTTC
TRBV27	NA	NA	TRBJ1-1	CASSLARGTEAFF	TGTGCCAGCAGTTTAGCGAGAGGCACTGAAGCTTTCTTT
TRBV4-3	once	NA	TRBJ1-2	CASSQEALGQSYGYTF	TGCGCCAGCAGCCAAGAGGCCCTCGGACAGAGTTATGGCTACACCTTC
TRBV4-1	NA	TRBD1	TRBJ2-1	CASSQGTGGNEQFF	TGCGCCAGCAGCCAAGGGACAGGAGGCAATGAGCAGTTCTTC
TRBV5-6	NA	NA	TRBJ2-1	CASSLETGNNEQFF	TGTGCCAGCAGCTTGGAAACAGGTAACAATGAGCAGTTCTTC
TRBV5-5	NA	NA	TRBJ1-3	CASWGEISGNTIYF	TGTGCCAGCTGGGGAGAGATCTCTGGAAACACCATATATTTT
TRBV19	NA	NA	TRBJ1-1	CASSQGFTEAFF	TGTGCCAGTAGTCAGGGCTTCACTGAAGCTTTCTTT
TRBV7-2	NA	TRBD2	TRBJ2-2	CASSLSVWASGFPTGELFF	TGTGCCAGCAGCTTATCGGTTTGGGCTAGCGGGTTCCCCACCGGGGAGCTGTTTTTT
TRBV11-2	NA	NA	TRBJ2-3	CASSQTSGFSTDTQYF	TGTGCCAGCAGCCAGACTAGTGGGTTTAGCACAGATACGCAGTATTTT
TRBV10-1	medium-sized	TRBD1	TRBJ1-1	CASSGSGGVTEAFF	TGCGCCAGCAGTGGGTCAGGGGGTGTCACTGAAGCTTTCTTT
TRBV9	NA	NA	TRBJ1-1	CASSVQGGENTEAFF	TGTGCCAGCAGCGTTCAGGGTGGCGAAAACACTGAAGCTTTCTTT
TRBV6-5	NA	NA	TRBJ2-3	CASGRGTDTQYF	TGTGCCAGCGGCAGGGGCACAGATACGCAGTATTTT
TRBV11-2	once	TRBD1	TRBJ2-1	CASSFYLRGSSYNEQFF	TGTGCCAGCAGCTTTTACCTCAGGGGGAGCTCCTACAATGAGCAGTTCTTC